This T cell receptor beta chain was sequenced for a study of T cell repertoires in cytomegalovirus infection (dated by TCRdb to between 2017 and 2020). About the full investigation: Peptide stimulations targeted recently identified HLA-C-restricted CMV epitopes, whose presentation resists viral immunomodulation, together with well-studied HLA-B-restricted epitopes. Donor HLA type was relevant to the analysis, as public TCR beta signatures indicated carriage of CMV infection together with the matching HLA type.

Note on this clonotype: Its antigen target is currently unknown. Within one base of it there is no much larger clone, and no base qualities were kept.

The research as a whole found: Carriers of CMV infection plus the relevant HLA type were discriminated by the cumulative frequency of public TCR beta family members in the study cohort and in an independent approximately 360-donor cohort. The ex vivo response was dominated by HLA-C-restricted CMV-specific TCR beta clonotypes, and the single most frequent clonotype in two of eight donors was supplied by these HLA-C-restricted clonotypes.

TCRdb lists the instrument as Illumina HiSeq 1500. TCRdb reran the public reads through fastp at Q25 and MiXCR, keeping productive beta chains. One record per CDR3 amino acid sequence lists the most common genes and DNA. Across this sample there are some 500,000 distinct CDR3 sequences, with over 35% seen only once. Together, the top ten hold over 45% of the sample. At the junction V is shortened by 6 bases and J by 5 bases, with 9 bases in between. The CDR3 has 12 amino acids, counting the end cysteine and phenylalanine. CDR3 DNA only is kept here, 36 bases in frame from base 1. CDR1 LNHDA and CDR2 SQIVND are derived from the germline V gene (reference sequence). Taken with the paper, the label for treatment or condition translates to: in vitro stimulation with specific CMV peptide epitopes to enrich CMV-specific T cells.

The sample was cultured PBMCs, taken from culture after CMV antigen stimulation. This receptor chain uses TRBV19 and TRBJ2-3; the D gene assignment is ambiguous. This sequence originates from a human donor in good health (CMV status not recorded). Some clones in this sample may be carry-over from other donors' samples. The nucleotides read TGTGCCAGTAGGGACGCCGGAGATACGCAGTATTTT. The resulting protein is CASRDAGDTQYF.